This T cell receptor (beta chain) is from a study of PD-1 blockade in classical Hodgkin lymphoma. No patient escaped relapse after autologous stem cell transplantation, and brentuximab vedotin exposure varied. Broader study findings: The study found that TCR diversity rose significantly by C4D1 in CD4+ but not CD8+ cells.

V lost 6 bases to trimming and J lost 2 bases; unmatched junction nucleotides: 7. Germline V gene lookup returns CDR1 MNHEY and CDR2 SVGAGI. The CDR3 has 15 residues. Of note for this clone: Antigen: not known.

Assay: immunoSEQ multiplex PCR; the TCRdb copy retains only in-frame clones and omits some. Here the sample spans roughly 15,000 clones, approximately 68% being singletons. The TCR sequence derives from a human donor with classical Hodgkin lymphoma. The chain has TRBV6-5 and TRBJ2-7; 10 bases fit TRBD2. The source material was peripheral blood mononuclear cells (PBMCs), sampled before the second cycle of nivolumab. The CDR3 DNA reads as TGTGCCAGCAGCCGCGGACTAGCGGTTCCCTACGAGCAGTACTTC. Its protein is CASSRGLAVPYEQYF.